A selection of T cell receptor beta chains follows, all from one sample in a study of post-analysis software for immune sequencing data. Via MiXCR, TCRdb re-called the PCR reads, giving one row per CDR3 protein. The sample has 750,000 to 950,000 distinct CDR3 sequences, around 46% seen once. The sample comprised blood. These receptors were obtained from a girl aged 5-17 years with multiple sclerosis. The CDR3 runs from the conserved cysteine through the conserved F or W. Fields, in order: CDR3 length, clone size, J gene, V gene, CDR3 protein. A row's size may be missing; if present it is once, few, many or a size class.

>16|few|TRBJ2-5|TRBV7-2
CASSSRTSGRRETQYF
>15|few|TRBJ2-3|TRBV2
CASSTWGLAGVPSYF
>17|NA|TRBJ2-6|TRBV5-8
CASSWDRGGSGANVLTF
>12|NA|TRBJ2-1|TRBV7-6
CASSPPMGVQFF
>14|NA|TRBJ1-1|TRBV9
CASSVMTGGTEAFF
>15|once|TRBJ2-7|TRBV7-2
CASSLSGRISYEQYF
>16|few|TRBJ2-3|TRBV7-9
CASSPGGSGTTDTQYF
>15|NA|TRBJ1-1|TRBV20-1
CSARINRGKNTEAFF
>12|few|TRBJ1-5|TRBV20-1
CSASGSQQPQHF
>15|once|TRBJ2-3|TRBV20-1
CSARPAGGPADTQYF
>12|few|TRBJ2-1|TRBV6-5
CASSPQGTEQFF
>12|NA|TRBJ2-4|TRBV2
CASSDVGNIQYF
>15|NA|TRBJ2-4|TRBV29-1
CSVDGGILAKNIQYF
>14|few|TRBJ1-2|TRBV7-6
CASSPDRGGYGYTF
>13|NA|TRBJ2-3|TRBV10-3
CAIRMTSGDTQYF
>16|NA|TRBJ2-1|TRBV5-1
CASSLGTSVAYNEQFF
>13|NA|TRBJ2-7|TRBV28
CASSNGIGHEQYF
>17|NA|TRBJ2-5|TRBV5-1
CANSLGLAGVPEETQYF
>15|NA|TRBJ1-2|TRBV5-6
CASSLVPTGSDGYTF
>14|NA|TRBJ2-7|TRBV5-1
CASSMGPLSYEQYF
>17|few|TRBJ2-1|TRBV7-3
CASSLYAGGPPYNEQFF
>15|few|TRBJ2-6|TRBV9
CASSVVVQGANVLTF
>15|few|TRBJ1-1|TRBV5-1
CASSLVAGVNTEAFF
>13|NA|TRBJ2-5|TRBV29-1
CSVLPGVQETQYF
>20|NA|TRBJ1-1|TRBV6-2/TRBV6-3
CASSYSMLGTTRRMNTEAFF
>16|NA|TRBJ1-6|TRBV20-1
CSATRGAGFGNSPLHF
>14|NA|TRBJ2-7|TRBV20-1
CSARRSAGRYEQYF
>13|NA|TRBJ2-3|TRBV4-3
CASSRIPGDAQYF
>13|few|TRBJ1-1|TRBV6-1
CASRPPERTEAFF
>17|NA|TRBJ2-1|TRBV6-6
CASSYVIGEGAHGEQFF
>18|NA|TRBJ2-1|TRBV7-6
CASSLGSGDGSSYNEQFF
>11|NA|TRBJ2-7|TRBV29-1
CSVSDGYEQYF
>14|NA|TRBJ2-4|TRBV6-5
CASRYSGQGSIQYF
>17|NA|TRBJ2-5|TRBV9
CASSALAGGPNQETQYF
>15|NA|TRBJ2-5|TRBV27
CASSLWGALQETQYF
>15|NA|TRBJ1-4|TRBV30
CAWSGTAGPNEKLFF
>15|NA|TRBJ2-3|TRBV10-3
CAISAAGGSTDTQYF
>15|NA|TRBJ2-1|TRBV12-3/TRBV12-4
CASRPPWGSYNEQFF
>12|few|TRBJ2-5|TRBV29-1
CSASRGRETQYF
>13|NA|TRBJ2-1|TRBV7-2
CASSLIAYNEQFF
>14|few|TRBJ1-2|TRBV12-3/TRBV12-4
CASSRTGMDYGYTF
>13|once|TRBJ1-2|TRBV29-1
CSVENGANYGYTF
>13|NA|TRBJ2-1|TRBV4-1
CASGWGGPNEQFF
>16|NA|TRBJ2-1|TRBV20-1
CSASFAGTSGYNEQFF
>15|few|TRBJ1-6|TRBV6-1
CASSEEGFRNSPLHF
>13|once|TRBJ2-1|TRBV28
CASSPAGRTEQFF
>13|NA|TRBJ2-3|TRBV6-1
CASSRPRDGTQYF
>13|few|TRBJ1-2|TRBV20-1
CSAREVLNYGYTF
>14|few|TRBJ2-7|TRBV7-9
CASSLAARGYEQYF
>16|NA|TRBJ2-3|TRBV12-3/TRBV12-4
CASSLPGGAEADTQYF
>15|NA|TRBJ2-2|TRBV4-3
CASSQEVVLTGELFF
>15|few|TRBJ1-1|TRBV15
CAIGDGVYMNTEAFF
>15|NA|TRBJ2-5|TRBV18
CASSPGDSPQETQYF
>14|few|TRBJ2-3|TRBV6-5
CASRGLAGAYTQYF
>16|NA|TRBJ2-7|TRBV7-8
CASSARTSGLSDEQYF
>13|NA|TRBJ2-1|TRBV20-1
CSAREGRYNEQFF
>13|NA|TRBJ2-5|TRBV20-1
CSAYSGSQETQYF
>15|NA|TRBJ2-1|TRBV20-1
CSAAPTLSSYNEQFF
>14|NA|TRBJ1-5|TRBV24-1
CATSDRGTNQPQHF